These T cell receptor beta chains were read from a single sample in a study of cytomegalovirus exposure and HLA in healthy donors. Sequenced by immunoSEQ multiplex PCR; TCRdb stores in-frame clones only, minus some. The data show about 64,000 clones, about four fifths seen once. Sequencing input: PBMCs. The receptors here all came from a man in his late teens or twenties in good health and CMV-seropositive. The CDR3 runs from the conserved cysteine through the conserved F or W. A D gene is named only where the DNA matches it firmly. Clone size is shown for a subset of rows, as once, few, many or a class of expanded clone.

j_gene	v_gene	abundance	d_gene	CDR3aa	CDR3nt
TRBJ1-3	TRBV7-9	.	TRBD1	CASSSDRGRSGNTIYF	TGTGCCAGCAGTTCAGACAGGGGCCGCTCTGGAAACACCATATATTTT
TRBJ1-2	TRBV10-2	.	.	CASSESNTWSYYGYTF	TGCGCCAGCAGTGAGTCGAATACTTGGAGTTACTATGGCTACACCTTC
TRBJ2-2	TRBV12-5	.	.	CASGLGRGNTGELFF	TGTGCTAGTGGTTTGGGACGGGGGAACACCGGGGAGCTGTTTTTT
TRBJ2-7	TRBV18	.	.	CASSPSEGSYEQYF	TGTGCCAGCTCACCATCCGAGGGAAGCTACGAGCAGTACTTC
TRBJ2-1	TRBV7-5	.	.	CARSLQINFNEQFF	TGTGCCAGAAGCTTACAGATCAATTTTAATGAGCAGTTCTTC
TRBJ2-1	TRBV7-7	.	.	CASSLDDNNEQFF	TGTGCCAGCAGCTTAGACGACAACAATGAGCAGTTCTTC
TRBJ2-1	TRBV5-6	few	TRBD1	CASSLGLYLQGNEQFF	TGTGCCAGCAGCTTGGGACTCTATCTACAGGGGAATGAGCAGTTCTTC
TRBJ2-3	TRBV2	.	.	CASSERGRGSDTQYF	TGTGCCAGCAGTGAAAGAGGCAGGGGATCCGATACGCAGTATTTT
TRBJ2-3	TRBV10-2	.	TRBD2	CASRTTSGADTDTQYF	TGCGCCAGCAGGACGACTAGCGGGGCGGACACAGATACGCAGTATTTT
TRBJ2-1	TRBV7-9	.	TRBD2	CASSPRGEAYNEQFF	TGTGCCAGCAGCCCACGGGGGGAAGCATACAATGAGCAGTTCTTC
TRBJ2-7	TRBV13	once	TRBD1	CASSLVPGQGNGEQYF	TGTGCCAGCAGCTTAGTCCCGGGACAGGGGAATGGGGAGCAGTACTTC
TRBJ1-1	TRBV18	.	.	CASSPPVGVAFF	TGTGCCAGCTCACCACCAGTGGGCGTAGCTTTCTTT
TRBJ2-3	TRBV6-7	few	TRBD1	CASSYSSLGQVTDTQYF	TGTGCCAGCAGTTACTCGTCCCTGGGACAGGTCACAGATACGCAGTATTTT
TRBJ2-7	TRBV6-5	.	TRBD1	CASSYSRTGEEQYF	TGTGCCAGCAGTTACTCGAGAACAGGGGAAGAGCAGTACTTC
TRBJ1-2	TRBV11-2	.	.	CASSLAQDRPYGYTF	TGTGCCAGCAGCTTAGCCCAGGACAGACCCTATGGCTACACCTTC
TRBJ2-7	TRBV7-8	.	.	CASSLDRAYEQYF	TGTGCCAGCAGCTTGGACAGAGCCTACGAGCAGTACTTC
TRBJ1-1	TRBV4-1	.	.	CASRPDAETEAFF	TGCGCCAGTAGACCAGACGCGGAGACTGAAGCTTTCTTT
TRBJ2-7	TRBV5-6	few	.	CASSLGPGSPYEQYF	TGTGCCAGCAGCTTGGGGCCGGGGAGTCCCTACGAGCAGTACTTC
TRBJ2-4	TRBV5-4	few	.	CASSPGTENIQYF	TGTGCCAGCAGCCCGGGAACCGAAAACATTCAGTACTTC
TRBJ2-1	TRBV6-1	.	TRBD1	CASSEIPGQGSDEQFF	TGTGCCAGCAGTGAGATACCGGGACAGGGGTCGGATGAGCAGTTCTTC
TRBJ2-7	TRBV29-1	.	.	CSVEDRRAKGYEQYF	TGCAGCGTTGAAGATCGGAGGGCCAAGGGGTACGAGCAGTACTTC
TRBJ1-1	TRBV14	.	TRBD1	CASSFGQGGTEAFF	TGTGCCAGCAGTTTCGGACAGGGAGGGACTGAAGCTTTCTTT
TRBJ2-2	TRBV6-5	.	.	CASSYRTGNTGELFF	TGTGCCAGCAGTTATCGTACAGGGAACACCGGGGAGCTGTTTTTT
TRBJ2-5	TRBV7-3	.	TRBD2	CASSLGTSQETQYF	TGTGCCAGCAGCTTAGGGACTAGCCAAGAGACCCAGTACTTC
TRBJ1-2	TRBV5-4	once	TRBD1	CASSLDRGSFGYTF	TGTGCCAGCAGCTTGGACAGGGGGTCTTTCGGCTACACCTTC
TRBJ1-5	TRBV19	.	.	CASSIFAPGQPQHF	TGTGCCAGTAGTATATTTGCCCCGGGTCAGCCCCAGCATTTT
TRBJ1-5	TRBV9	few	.	CASSADTMNQPQHF	TGTGCCAGCAGCGCGGACACCATGAATCAGCCCCAGCATTTT
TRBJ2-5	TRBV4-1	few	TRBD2	CASSQDPAGGQETQYF	TGCGCCAGCAGCCAAGACCCAGCGGGGGGCCAAGAGACCCAGTACTTC
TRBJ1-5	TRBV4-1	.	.	CASSQGGGYGGQPQHF	TGCGCCAGCAGCCAAGGCGGCGGGTATGGCGGTCAGCCCCAGCATTTT
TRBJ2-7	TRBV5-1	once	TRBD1	CASSLARTGFYEQYF	TGCGCCAGCAGCTTGGCCCGGACAGGGTTCTACGAGCAGTACTTC
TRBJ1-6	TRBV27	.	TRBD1	CASSTGQGGYSPLHF	TGTGCCAGCAGTACGGGACAGGGAGGATATTCACCCCTCCACTTT
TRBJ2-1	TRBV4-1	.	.	CASSQDAPSSYNEQFF	TGCGCCAGCAGCCAAGATGCCCCGAGCTCCTACAATGAGCAGTTCTTC
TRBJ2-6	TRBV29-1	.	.	CSAANHSGANVLTF	TGCAGCGCTGCGAACCACTCTGGGGCCAACGTCCTGACTTTC
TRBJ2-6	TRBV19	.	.	CASSMTGTNVLTF	TGTGCCAGTAGTATGACAGGTACCAACGTCCTGACTTTC
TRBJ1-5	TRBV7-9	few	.	CASSPLGEDQPQHF	TGTGCCAGCAGCCCACTGGGAGAGGATCAGCCCCAGCATTTT
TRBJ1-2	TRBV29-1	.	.	CSVELPERYGYTF	TGCAGCGTTGAACTACCGGAGAGATATGGCTACACCTTC
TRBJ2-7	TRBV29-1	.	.	CSVERDGDYEQYF	TGCAGCGTTGAGCGGGACGGAGACTACGAGCAGTACTTC
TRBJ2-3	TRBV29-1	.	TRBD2	CSVTSGKTGDTQYF	TGCAGCGTCACTAGCGGAAAGACGGGAGATACGCAGTATTTT
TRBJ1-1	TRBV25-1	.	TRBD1	CASGTASSEAFF	TGTGCCAGCGGGACAGCATCCAGTGAAGCTTTCTTT
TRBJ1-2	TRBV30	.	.	CAWSGGGGYTF	TGTGCCTGGAGTGGCGGCGGAGGCTACACCTTC
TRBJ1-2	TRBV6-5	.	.	CASSSTSYGYTF	TGTGCCAGCAGTTCCACAAGCTATGGCTACACCTTC
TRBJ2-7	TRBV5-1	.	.	CASSLAGAGYEQYF	TGCGCCAGCAGCTTGGCCGGAGCGGGCTACGAGCAGTACTTC